This section outlines one TCR beta chain sequence together with its context. What it binds is not known. V was pared by 2 bases and J by 1 base, with 9 bases between. The CDR3 has 15 residues. PCR employed 60 Vbeta and 13 Jbeta primers. Assay: immunoSEQ multiplex PCR; the TCRdb copy retains only in-frame clones and omits some. The sample holds fewer than 200,000 clones, about three quarters seen once. This entry belongs to a study of cytomegalovirus exposure and HLA in healthy donors. Whole-study results and caveats: The study carried out a later analysis of TCR beta sequences. It associated 15,000 to 20,000 of them with specific HLA alleles at a false discovery rate of 0.05. Researchers reported in a later analysis that a missense DCLRE1C variant was tied to TCR beta V- and J-gene trimming.

The rearrangement uses TRBV23-1 and TRBJ1-5; D remains ambiguous. TRBV23-1 counts as an open reading frame of uncertain function. Sequencing used PBMCs. The TCR originated in a girl aged 10 to 17 in good health and CMV-seronegative. CDR3 nucleotide sequence: TGCGCCAGCAGTCAAGCGGGAAAAAGCAATCAGCCCCAGCATTTT. Translation gives CASSQAGKSNQPQHF.